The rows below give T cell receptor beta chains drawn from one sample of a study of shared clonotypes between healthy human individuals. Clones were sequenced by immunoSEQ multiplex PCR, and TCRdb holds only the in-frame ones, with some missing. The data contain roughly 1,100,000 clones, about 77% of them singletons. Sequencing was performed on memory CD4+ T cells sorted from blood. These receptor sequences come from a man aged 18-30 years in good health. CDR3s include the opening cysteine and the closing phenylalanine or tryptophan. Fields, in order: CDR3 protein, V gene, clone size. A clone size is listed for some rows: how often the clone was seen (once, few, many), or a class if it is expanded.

CDR3aa: CASSPGQGIYEQYF
v_gene: TRBV11-1
abundance: NA

CDR3aa: CASSYLPRGPAGELFF
v_gene: TRBV6-5
abundance: NA

CDR3aa: CSGGTVETQYF
v_gene: TRBV29-1
abundance: few

CDR3aa: CASRGLVSTGELFF
v_gene: TRBV2
abundance: NA

CDR3aa: CASKPGPLSETQYF
v_gene: TRBV5-1
abundance: NA

CDR3aa: CASSPTTGTLRGETQYF
v_gene: TRBV5-6
abundance: NA

CDR3aa: CASSVGTATRDTEAFF
v_gene: TRBV9
abundance: NA

CDR3aa: CAIAAGGDYGYTF
v_gene: TRBV10-3
abundance: once

CDR3aa: CAWSVIIGETQYF
v_gene: TRBV30
abundance: NA

CDR3aa: CTSSQGPGRGPFQETQYF
v_gene: TRBV1
abundance: NA

CDR3aa: CASNRGGNSADTQYF
v_gene: TRBV5-1
abundance: NA

CDR3aa: CASRRDSYNEQFF
v_gene: TRBV2
abundance: NA

CDR3aa: CASTKGGNTGELFF
v_gene: TRBV7-8
abundance: few

CDR3aa: CASSPKTDTDTQYF
v_gene: TRBV11-3
abundance: NA

CDR3aa: CASRQGAGNAEAFF
v_gene: TRBV7-2
abundance: NA

CDR3aa: CASSAGGSLRAETQYF
v_gene: TRBV9
abundance: NA

CDR3aa: CASSLDRGFGTDTQYF
v_gene: TRBV5-6
abundance: NA

CDR3aa: CASSAQAGVAYEQYF
v_gene: TRBV9
abundance: NA

CDR3aa: CAGGDPKRDNEQFF
v_gene: TRBV4-1
abundance: NA

CDR3aa: CASSGLAGHQETQYF
v_gene: TRBV10-2
abundance: many

CDR3aa: CASSLQGRQETQYF
v_gene: TRBV5-1
abundance: NA

CDR3aa: CASSFNREETQYF
v_gene: TRBV7-2
abundance: NA

CDR3aa: CASSIRLSSSTDTQYF
v_gene: TRBV21-1
abundance: NA

CDR3aa: CASSIYAGNTIYF
v_gene: TRBV5-5
abundance: NA

CDR3aa: CASSLATGDGYTF
v_gene: TRBV5-6
abundance: NA

CDR3aa: CASSSRAAKRQYF
v_gene: TRBV2
abundance: NA

CDR3aa: CASSMSSVSGNTIYF
v_gene: TRBV19
abundance: NA

CDR3aa: CASQNRLRGTGELFF
v_gene: TRBV6-5
abundance: NA

CDR3aa: CASSTSLGSGYTF
v_gene: TRBV19
abundance: NA

CDR3aa: CASSLGLSGRAVTDTQYF
v_gene: TRBV5-1
abundance: once

CDR3aa: CASSQAPRGRASYEQYF
v_gene: TRBV4-1
abundance: few

CDR3aa: CASNRGRTNTGELFF
v_gene: TRBV2
abundance: NA

CDR3aa: CASRPGTEGYSPLHF
v_gene: TRBV6-5
abundance: few

CDR3aa: CASSQWAQGHQPQHF
v_gene: TRBV28
abundance: NA

CDR3aa: CATSPRVLNYGYTF
v_gene: TRBV5-8
abundance: NA

CDR3aa: CASSYSGQGKYEQYF
v_gene: TRBV6-6
abundance: NA

CDR3aa: CASSPLPGGTYNEQFF
v_gene: TRBV18
abundance: NA

CDR3aa: CAWTRPGALNTEAFF
v_gene: TRBV30
abundance: once

CDR3aa: CASSHRGLSQETQYF
v_gene: TRBV7-2
abundance: once

CDR3aa: CASSKTGLQETQYF
v_gene: TRBV7-2
abundance: NA

CDR3aa: CASNSGLHRNQPQHF
v_gene: TRBV6-1
abundance: NA

CDR3aa: CASSLTGLYGYTF
v_gene: TRBV5-1
abundance: NA

CDR3aa: CASTGGLAGINEQFF
v_gene: TRBV2
abundance: NA

CDR3aa: CASSVVLGANTGELFF
v_gene: TRBV9
abundance: NA

CDR3aa: CASKPAGTGGFEAFF
v_gene: TRBV6-5
abundance: NA

CDR3aa: CASSSGTGDYEQYF
v_gene: TRBV7-2
abundance: NA

CDR3aa: CASSQGGKDSPLHF
v_gene: TRBV4-2
abundance: NA

CDR3aa: CSVPTGQRAFF
v_gene: TRBV20-1
abundance: many